This entry lists 28 T cell receptor beta chains sequenced from one sample in a study of cytomegalovirus exposure and HLA in healthy donors. Measured with immunoSEQ multiplex PCR; TCRdb has only the in-frame clones, and not every one. The table includes over 150,000 clones, about 90% detected once. The sample consisted of PBMCs. These TCRs come from a woman aged 18-29 years in good health and CMV-seropositive.

This chain links TRBV5-1 with TRBJ1-1, with 8 bases identical to TRBD1. This CDR3 comprises 16 residues. CDR1 is SGHRS, CDR2 YFSETQ, per germline. V shed 4 bases, J shed 0 bases, and the junction held 8 bases outside the gene matches. CDR3 coding DNA: TGCGCCAGCAGCGCCTCACTCAGGGGGCTGAACACTGAAGCTTTCTTT. Translating gives CASSASLRGLNTEAFF.

This clone was detected once. The chain is built from TRBV5-6 and TRBJ2-5; 11 nucleotides line up with TRBD2. In germline, CDR1 is SGHDT, CDR2 YYEEEE. This CDR3 comprises 17 residues. The junction had 11 bases not matched to a gene; V was cut back by 2 bases and J by 5 bases. For the CDR3, the DNA is TGTGCCAGCAGCTTACTGGATAGCGGGGGGGTTCGGGAGACCCAGTACTTC. This encodes CASSLLDSGGVRETQYF.

A single count supports this clone. This chain uses TRBV28 with TRBJ2-7, with D possibly being TRBD2 (6 bases). The CDR3 has 14 amino acids. Germline CDR1 is MDHEN and CDR2 is SYDVKM. Trimming stripped 3 bases from V and 4 bases from J, with 13 bases between. The CDR3 is CASSLSGELYEQYF. CDR3 DNA sequence: TGTGCCAGCAGTTTGTCGGGAGAGCTTTACGAGCAGTACTTC.

The CDR3 sequence is CASQEDNQPQHF. The CDR3 DNA follows: TGTGCCTCTCAAGAGGACAATCAGCCCCAGCATTTT. V gene TRBV25-1 combines with J gene TRBJ1-5; D ambiguous. V was pared by 11 bases and J by 3 bases, with 11 bases between. The CDR3 spans 12 residues. Germline lookup yields CDR1 MGHDK and CDR2 SYGVNS. The full variable domain, completed using reference TRBV25-1 and TRBJ1-5, is EADIYQTPRYLVIGTGKKITLECSQTMGHDKMYWYQQDPGMELHLIHYSYGVNSTEKGDLSSESTVSRIRTEHFPLTLESARPSHTSQYLCASQEDNQPQHFGDGTRLSIL.

The genes are TRBV27 and TRBJ2-7; D is possibly TRBD2 (6 bases). Germline V CDR1 and CDR2: MNHEY, SMNVEV (reference sequence). The CDR3 has 15 amino acids. Deletions cut 5 bases from V and 6 bases from J, with 20 bases between. The CDR3 DNA reads TGTGCCAGCAGTGGGTCTAGCGCTCCTTTCGCCGAGCAGTACTTC. The encoded protein is CASSGSSAPFAEQYF.

The V call is TRBV9, the J call TRBJ2-1; 9 nucleotides align to TRBD1. Unmatched junction bases numbered 7, after V lost 1 base and J lost 5 bases. Germline lookup yields CDR1 SGDLS and CDR2 YYNGEE. CDR3 length: 16 residues. The CDR3 loop is CASSVYPGQGNNEQFF. The DNA of the CDR3 is TGTGCCAGCAGCGTATACCCGGGACAGGGTAACAATGAGCAGTTCTTC.

V and J are TRBV27 and TRBJ1-4; 7 nucleotides agree with TRBD1. The CDR3 is 17 residues long. CDR1 MNHEY and CDR2 SMNVEV come from the germline V gene (reference sequence). Trimming at V came to 6 bases and at J to 2 bases, leaving 12 bases not matched to a gene. In nucleotides, the CDR3 is TGTGCCAGCAGCAACACGAGGGGGCTCGGGACTAATGAAAAACTGTTTTTT. It specifies CASSNTRGLGTNEKLFF. The whole variable domain, remainder taken from reference TRBV27 and TRBJ1-4, is EAQVTQNPRYLITVTGKKLTVTCSQNMNHEYMSWYRQDPGLGLRQIYYSMNVEVTDKGDVPEGYKVSRKEKRNFPLILESPSPNQTSLYFCASSNTRGLGTNEKLFFGSGTQLSVL.

The chain carries TRBV7-2 and TRBJ2-5, with 10 bases lining up with TRBD2. V lost 6 bases and J lost 4; bases outside the gene matches: 5. From germline, CDR1 is SGHTA and CDR2 FQGNSA. CDR3 length: 14 residues. The CDR3 nucleotides read TGTGCCAGCAGGCCGGGACTAGCGAGAGAGACCCAGTACTTC. It yields the protein CASRPGLARETQYF.

This chain uses TRBV5-1 with TRBJ1-2; TRBD1 might be the D (5 bases). The CDR3 runs 15 residues. Trimming stripped 0 bases from V and 4 bases from J, with 13 bases between. From germline, CDR1 is SGHRS and CDR2 YFSETQ. CDR3 nucleotide sequence: TGCGCCAGCAGCTTGGAGCAGGGCGGTATCTATGGCTACACCTTC. It encodes CASSLEQGGIYGYTF.

This clone was seen only once. This chain connects TRBV2 to TRBJ2-7; D is uncertain. The V and J ends lost 6 bases and 0 bases respectively, with 15 bases between them. Germline assignment: CDR1 SNHLY and CDR2 FYNNEI. There are 15 residues in the CDR3. CDR3 protein: CASRELVMSSYEQYF. The CDR3 DNA is TGTGCCAGCAGAGAACTCGTAATGAGCTCCTACGAGCAGTACTTC.

The V gene is TRBV29-1, the J gene TRBJ1-5; 9 nucleotides align to TRBD1. V was pared by 4 bases and J by 2 bases, with 0 bases of the junction left unmatched. CDR3 length: 13 residues. From germline, CDR1 is SQVTM and CDR2 ANQGSEA. This CDR3 is CSVGTGGNQPQHF. DNA of the CDR3: TGCAGCGTTGGGACAGGGGGCAATCAGCCCCAGCATTTT. The complete variable domain, with remaining parts taken from reference TRBV29-1 and TRBJ1-5, reads SAVISQKPSRDICQRGTSLTIQCQVDSQVTMMFWYRQQPGQSLTLIATANQGSEATYESGFVIDKFPISRPNLTFSTLTVSNMSPEDSSIYLCSVGTGGNQPQHFGDGTRLSIL.

On this clone: This specimen includes other DNA sequences encoding the same CDR3. The chain has TRBV7-9 and TRBJ1-5, with TRBD1 matching over 9 bases. Germline CDR1 and CDR2: SEHNR and FQNEAQ (reference sequence). This CDR3 is 14 amino acids long. Trimming removed 3 bases from V and 5 bases from J; junction bases left unmatched: 2. In DNA form, the CDR3 reads TGTGCCAGCAGCTTGGGACAGGGAGATCAGCCCCAGCATTTT. Its protein is CASSLGQGDQPQHF. The variable domain in full, with the rest retrieved from reference TRBV7-9 and TRBJ1-5, is DTGVSQNPRHKITKRGQNVTFRCDPISEHNRLYWYRQTLGQGPEFLTYFQNEAQLEKSRLLSDRFSAERPKGSFSTLEIQRTEQGDSAMYLCASSLGQGDQPQHFGDGTRLSIL.

The J gene is TRBJ1-1, the V gene TRBV10-3, with 8 bases identical to TRBD1. The CDR3 consists of 14 residues. From germline, CDR1 is ENHRY and CDR2 SYGVKD. V was pared by 6 bases and J by 0 bases, with 3 bases of the junction left unmatched. This CDR3 reads CAISDRGLNTEAFF. The DNA for the CDR3 is TGTGCCATCAGCGACAGGGGCTTGAACACTGAAGCTTTCTTT.

V and J are TRBV28 and TRBJ1-1; D may be TRBD1 (5 bases). Trimming took off 5 bases at V and 5 bases at J, with 6 bases between the two ends. Germline V gene data show CDR1 as MDHEN and CDR2 as SYDVKM. The CDR3 spans 11 residues. CDR3 sequence: CASSPGTEAFF. The CDR3 nucleotides read TGTGCCAGCAGTCCAGGGACTGAAGCTTTCTTT.

The chain couples TRBV7-2 to TRBJ1-2; perhaps TRBD1 as D (6 bases). Germline V gives CDR1 SGHTA, CDR2 FQGNSA. Trimming left V 7 bases short and J 6 bases short, with 18 bases between. CDR3 size: 14 residues. The CDR3 DNA sequence: TGTGCCAGCATCCCCGGCCAGGGGCTACATGGCTACACCTTC. It yields the protein CASIPGQGLHGYTF.

The chain combines TRBV29-1 with TRBJ1-2; D is unresolved. The CDR3 loop spans 13 amino acids. CDR1 and CDR2 from the germline V gene are SQVTM and ANQGSEA. V lost 5 bases and J 6 bases, leaving 16 bases between the germline ends. As DNA, the CDR3 is TGCAGCGTTTGGGAGGCCGGGCGCGATGGCTACACCTTC. Translating gives CSVWEAGRDGYTF.

V gene TRBV5-1 combines with J gene TRBJ2-1; possible D gene TRBD2, 5 bases. The germline V gene encodes CDR1 SGHRS and CDR2 YFSETQ. This CDR3 is built from 12 residues. V was trimmed by 7 bases and J by 10 bases, leaving 15 bases between them. The CDR3 sequence is CASSLGVSEQFF. CDR3 DNA: TGCGCCAGCTCCCTGGGAGTGAGCGAGCAGTTCTTC. Supplemented by reference TRBV5-1 and TRBJ2-1, the full variable domain reads KAGVTQTPRYLIKTRGQQVTLSCSPISGHRSVSWYQQTPGQGLQFLFEYFSETQRNKGNFPGRFSGRQFSNSRSEMNVSTLELGDSALYLCASSLGVSEQFFGPGTRLTVL.

The CDR3 here is CASSSGSQSPLHF. CDR3 nucleotides: TGTGCCAGCAGCTCAGGGTCACAGTCACCCCTCCACTTT. The V and J genes are TRBV7-2 and TRBJ1-6, with D tentatively TRBD1 (5 bases). The CDR3 has 13 amino acids. V was cut by 4 bases and J by 10 bases, with 11 bases left in between. Germline loops: CDR1 SGHTA, CDR2 FQGNSA.

The chain uses TRBV2 and TRBJ2-1; D is possibly TRBD2 (5 bases). The CDR3 extends over 14 amino acids. The V gene's germline CDR1 is SNHLY and CDR2 FYNNEI. V was clipped by 11 bases and J by 0 bases, with 14 bases between them. CDR3 region: CASRRAYSYNEQFF. The CDR3 nucleotides read TGTGCCTCCCGGCGGGCTTACTCCTACAATGAGCAGTTCTTC.

This rearrangement joins TRBV9 to TRBJ1-2, with D possibly TRBD1 on 5 matching bases. The V gene lost 3 bases and the J gene lost 10 bases, with 13 bases spanning the gap. The length of the CDR3 is 12 residues. Germline V CDR1 and CDR2: SGDLS, YYNGEE. Here the CDR3 reads CASSAIWGDYTF. The CDR3 DNA reads as TGTGCCAGCAGCGCCATCTGGGGGGACTACACCTTC.

The chain combines TRBV6-5 with TRBJ2-7; TRBD2 agrees at 8 bases. CDR1 is MNHEY, CDR2 SVGAGI, per germline. The V and J ends lost 6 bases and 4 bases, in that order; junction bases with no gene match: 11. The CDR3 totals 15 residues. Here the CDR3 reads CASRERLATTYEQYF. DNA of the CDR3: TGTGCCAGCAGAGAACGACTAGCGACAACTTACGAGCAGTACTTC.

This clone came up once. The chain uses TRBV7-9 and TRBJ1-2; 9 nucleotides agree with TRBD1. In germline, CDR1 is SEHNR, CDR2 FQNEAQ (reference sequence). CDR3 length equals 16 residues. The junction had 14 bases not matched to a gene; V was cut back by 5 bases and J by 7 bases. The CDR3 DNA is TGTGCCAGCAGCCCAAATCTCGCAACAGGGGGCTCTGGCTACACCTTC. It specifies CASSPNLATGGSGYTF.

V and J are TRBV5-4 and TRBJ1-2; 8 bases line up with TRBD1. Trimming at V came to 2 bases and at J to 5 bases, leaving 14 bases not matched to a gene. The V gene's germline CDR1 is SGHNT and CDR2 YYREEE (reference sequence). The CDR3 has 17 residues. CDR3 DNA: TGTGCCAGCAGCTTTGGTTCTCAGGGGGCGAGTAGATATGGCTACACCTTC. This encodes CASSFGSQGASRYGYTF.

Concerning this clone itself: Additional DNA sequences in this sample encode the identical CDR3. This chain links TRBV7-3 with TRBJ2-5, with a weak D call TRBD2 (5 bases). The CDR3 is 13 amino acids. CDR1 SGHTA and CDR2 FQGTGA come from the germline V gene. Between the trimmed V and J ends, which lost 3 bases and 5 bases, there was a span of 10 bases. CDR3: CASSFREGETQYF. CDR3 DNA sequence: TGTGCCAGCAGCTTTCGTGAGGGCGAGACCCAGTACTTC.

V usage is TRBV2 and J usage is TRBJ2-7; 8 bases align to TRBD1. V gave up 6 bases and J gave up 3 bases; unmatched junction bases: 10. Germline V gene data show CDR1 as SNHLY and CDR2 as FYNNEI. The CDR3 spans 15 residues. CDR3 region: CASSLPGTGIYEQYF. For the CDR3, the DNA is TGTGCCAGCAGCCTACCGGGGACAGGTATCTACGAGCAGTACTTC.

V usage is TRBV28 and J usage is TRBJ2-1; 10 bases agree with TRBD2. CDR1 is MDHEN and CDR2 is SYDVKM in the germline V gene. V dropped 6 bases and J dropped 9; count of bases not matched to a gene: 8. The CDR3 is made up of 14 amino acids. The CDR3 spells CASRLAGTRSEQFF. As DNA, the CDR3 is TGTGCCAGCAGACTAGCGGGAACCCGGAGTGAGCAGTTCTTC.

This chain joins TRBV6-1 and TRBJ2-1; D is perhaps TRBD1 (5 bases). This CDR3 is built from 12 residues. The V gene lost 3 bases and the J gene lost 8 bases, with 8 bases spanning the gap. From germline, CDR1 is MNHNS and CDR2 SASEGT. As DNA, the CDR3 is TGTGCCAGCAGTGAGGTAGGGGATGAGCAGTTCTTC. Amino acids: CASSEVGDEQFF.

J is TRBJ2-2 and V is TRBV27; 9 nucleotides align to TRBD2. J gave up 1 base and V 4 bases, and 7 bases lay outside the gene matches. This CDR3 is 17 amino acids long. Germline CDR1 and CDR2: MNHEY and SMNVEV (reference sequence). The CDR3 DNA reads TGTGCCAGCAGTTCCCCGCGGGGGGGCCTGAACACCGGGGAGCTGTTTTTT. It codes for CASSSPRGGLNTGELFF.